One sample yielded the 21 T cell receptor beta chains listed below, sequenced in a study of control samples from healthy donors and cancer patients. TCRdb's copy holds only in-frame clones and misses some; the assay was immunoSEQ multiplex PCR. The sample has about 160,000 clones; approximately 94% are singletons. The specimen sequenced was blood. The receptor source for this set is a woman between 40 and 55 years old in good health.

The chain is built from TRBV5-4 and TRBJ2-7; D ambiguous. This CDR3 region has 13 residues. Trimming removed 2 bases from V and 7 bases from J, with 13 bases in between. Germline CDR1 is SGHNT and CDR2 is YYREEE (reference sequence). As DNA, the CDR3 is TGTGCCAGCAGCTTTCTCCCAGTGGAAGAGCAGTACTTC. This encodes CASSFLPVEEQYF.

The rearrangement uses TRBV18 and TRBJ1-2; D is undetermined. The CDR3 covers 18 residues. Per germline, CDR1 KGHSH and CDR2 LQKENI. With 2 bases removed from V and 0 bases from J, the gap between germline ends came to 19 bases. The CDR3 here is CASSPYEFPPQANYGYTF. DNA for the CDR3: TGTGCCAGCTCACCATATGAGTTTCCACCCCAGGCTAACTATGGCTACACCTTC.

The J gene is TRBJ2-1, the V gene TRBV19, with D possibly TRBD2 on 5 matching bases. Germline V gene data show CDR1 as LNHDA and CDR2 as SQIVND (reference sequence). Trimming removed 4 bases from V and 7 bases from J, with 11 bases in between. CDR3 length: 13 residues. The CDR3 sequence: CASSTGTRNEQFF. CDR3 sequence (DNA): TGTGCCAGTAGTACGGGAACACGGAATGAGCAGTTCTTC.

The chain is built from TRBV6-5 and TRBJ2-7; D tentatively reads TRBD1 or TRBD2 (5 bases each). Deletions cut 7 bases from V and 4 bases from J, with 17 bases between. Germline CDR1 reads MNHEY; CDR2 reads SVGAGI. The CDR3 has 14 amino acids. The CDR3 sequence: CASTRAGEGYEQYF. The CDR3 bases are TGTGCCAGCACTCGGGCAGGCGAGGGGTACGAGCAGTACTTC.

The gene calls are TRBV5-1 and TRBJ1-1; 7 positions agree with TRBD1. Per the germline V gene, CDR1 is SGHRS and CDR2 is YFSETQ. Losses at the gene ends were 3 bases for V and 4 bases for J; bases not matched to a gene: 12. This CDR3 has 16 residues. CDR3 nucleotides: TGCGCCAGCAGCTCGGATCCCCACAGGGGCGGCACTGAAGCTTTCTTT. Translated: CASSSDPHRGGTEAFF.

This clone turned up a few times. The V gene is TRBV29-1, the J gene TRBJ2-7; D could derive from TRBD1 or TRBD2 (6 bases each). Trimming left V 4 bases short and J 2 bases short, with 15 bases between. The germline V gene encodes CDR1 SQVTM and CDR2 ANQGSEA. The CDR3 has 14 amino acids. CDR3 coding DNA: TGCAGCGTTGTGCGAGGGGGGTTCCCCTACGAGCAGTACTTC. Residues: CSVVRGGFPYEQYF.

The genes are TRBV6-2 or TRBV6-3 and TRBJ1-2; 7 bases align to TRBD1. Germline values: CDR1 MNHEY, CDR2 SVGEGT. Trimming cost V 5 bases and J 7 bases; bases outside gene matches: 7. CDR3 size: 13 residues. The CDR3 nucleotides are TGTGCCAGCAGTCGTACAGGGGAAGGTGGCTACACCTTC. Translation: CASSRTGEGGYTF.

V gene TRBV5-1 combines with J gene TRBJ1-2; 7 nucleotides agree with TRBD1. Germline V lookup: CDR1 SGHRS, CDR2 YFSETQ. V was clipped by 4 bases and J by 0 bases; unmatched bases: 9. CDR3 length equals 16 residues. CDR3 bases: TGCGCCAGCAGCGCCACAGGGGCCGCAACTAACTATGGCTACACCTTC. Its translation is CASSATGAATNYGYTF.

This chain connects TRBV6-2 or TRBV6-3 to TRBJ2-3; D ambiguous. In germline, CDR1 is MNHEY, CDR2 SVGEGT. Trimming removed 2 bases at V and 3 bases at J, with 18 bases between. This CDR3 spans 17 amino acids. CDR3 loop: CASSYLFDRLRTDTQYF. The DNA for the CDR3 is TGTGCCAGCAGTTACCTCTTTGATCGTCTAAGGACAGATACGCAGTATTTT.

This clone was counted a few times. This chain connects TRBV6-5 to TRBJ1-6, with TRBD1 matching over 7 bases. This CDR3 has 15 amino acids. V lost 5 bases and J lost 7; bases outside the gene matches: 8. The germline CDR1 and CDR2 sequences are MNHEY and SVGAGI. The CDR3 sequence: CASSKTGTANSPLHF. CDR3 DNA: TGTGCCAGCAGTAAAACCGGGACAGCGAATTCACCCCTCCACTTT.

This clone was observed a few times. The V and J genes are TRBV7-3 and TRBJ1-2; the D gene is possibly TRBD1 (6 bases). Trimming took off 4 bases at V and 8 bases at J, with 17 bases between the two ends. The CDR3 loop spans 14 amino acids. Germline CDR1 SGHTA, CDR2 FQGTGA. The DNA for the CDR3 is TGTGCCAGCAGCTCCGGGCAGGGGCTAGGCGGCTACACCTTC. Protein product: CASSSGQGLGGYTF.

V is TRBV7-6 and J is TRBJ1-6; 8 bases align to TRBD1. The CDR3 spans 15 residues. Unmatched junction bases numbered 11, after V lost 3 bases and J lost 13 bases. In germline, CDR1 is SGHVS, CDR2 FNYEAQ. CDR3 DNA: TGTGCCAGCAGCTTGGACCCTGGGACAGGTCGTCCCCTCCACTTT. This sequence encodes CASSLDPGTGRPLHF.

This chain links TRBV4-1 with TRBJ2-7; unclear D gene. Per germline, CDR1 MGHRA and CDR2 YSYEKL. Trimming pared 1 base from V and 5 bases from J, leaving 3 bases between. CDR3 length equals 11 residues. The DNA of the CDR3 is TGCGCCAGCAGCCAAGGGCACGAGCAGTACTTC. Amino acids: CASSQGHEQYF.

V gene TRBV6-5 combines with J gene TRBJ1-2; 11 positions match TRBD1. Germline CDR1 and CDR2: MNHEY and SVGAGI. This CDR3 is 16 amino acids long. Trimming removed 2 bases from V and 4 bases from J; junction bases left unmatched: 6. The CDR3 sequence: CASSYVRTGGGYGYTF. Written as DNA, the CDR3 is TGTGCCAGCAGTTACGTGCGGACAGGGGGCGGCTATGGCTACACCTTC.

Remarks on this clone: One end of the junction fails to match germline, which may point to a read error. The chain recombines TRBV15 with TRBJ1-1; the D gene is possibly TRBD1 (6 bases). This CDR3 contains 13 residues. The germline gives CDR1 LNHNV, CDR2 YYDKDF (reference sequence). CDR3 nucleotide sequence: TGTGCCACCAGCAGAGGCTCGAGGGGGGGACTTCAATTT. Protein: CATSRGSRGGLQF.

The rearrangement joins TRBV9 to TRBJ1-1, with D possibly TRBD1 on 5 matching bases. The CDR3 covers 14 residues. Germline CDR1 and CDR2: SGDLS and YYNGEE. V lost 3 bases to trimming and J lost 11 bases, with 20 bases between them. DNA for the CDR3: TGTGCCAGCAGCGCAGAGGACATCGGGGCTGCGGCTTTCTTT. This sequence encodes CASSAEDIGAAAFF.

In this sample, this clone turned up once. V usage is TRBV19 and J usage is TRBJ1-5; 8 bases match TRBD1. CDR1 and CDR2 from the germline V gene are LNHDA and SQIVND (reference sequence). This CDR3 spans 14 amino acids. V lost 6 bases, J lost 5 bases, and 6 bases stayed unmatched. The CDR3 reads CASSPGQGDQPQHF. The CDR3 DNA reads TGTGCCAGTAGCCCCGGACAGGGAGATCAGCCCCAGCATTTT.

V usage is TRBV27 and J usage is TRBJ1-1; 9 bases are shared with TRBD1. Per the germline V gene, CDR1 is MNHEY and CDR2 is SMNVEV (reference sequence). This CDR3 spans 17 amino acids. Trimming removed 5 bases from V and 0 bases from J; junction bases left unmatched: 10. CDR3 residues: CASSITGTGMMNTEAFF. CDR3 sequence (DNA): TGTGCCAGCAGTATAACCGGGACAGGGATGATGAACACTGAAGCTTTCTTT.

The chain recombines TRBV12-5 with TRBJ1-2; D gene ambiguous. The CDR3 covers 14 residues. V was trimmed by 2 bases and J by 3 bases, leaving 10 bases between them. Germline V CDR1 and CDR2: LGHNT, FRNRAP. The CDR3 sequence is CASGLPGFDYGYTF. CDR3 bases: TGTGCTAGTGGTTTGCCGGGATTCGACTATGGCTACACCTTC.

The genes are TRBV19 and TRBJ1-4, with D unresolved. CDR1 and CDR2 (germline): LNHDA, SQIVND (reference sequence). The CDR3 totals 14 residues. V was trimmed by 0 bases and J by 8 bases, leaving 10 bases between them. The chain's CDR3 is CASSIDRFGEKLFF. CDR3 sequence (DNA): TGTGCCAGTAGTATAGATCGGTTCGGAGAAAAACTGTTTTTT.

The CDR3 coding sequence is TGTGCCAGCAGCGTAGCTCCGGGGGAGGGAGAGACCCAGTACTTC. Its protein product is CASSVAPGEGETQYF. V and J are TRBV9 and TRBJ2-5; 7 bases agree with TRBD2. Trimming took 0 bases from V and 4 from J; bases not matched to a gene: 6. In germline, CDR1 is SGDLS, CDR2 YYNGEE. There are 15 residues in the CDR3.